This TCR beta chain was observed in a study of T cell changes during pregnancy in multiple sclerosis (dated by TCRdb to between 2018 and 2020). With regard to the full study: In women with multiple sclerosis, the researchers looked at how the T cell repertoire shifted as pregnancy progressed.

Receptor amplification or capture employed the immunoSEQ multiplex PCR assay. What TCRdb holds here is the immuneACCESS table cut down to in-frame rearrangements. Part of the clones is not present; checked against another copy, under half of the missing clones reflect an unresolved V gene, and the others are unexplained. This sample gives tens of thousands of clones in total; roughly 93% of them show up just once. The top ten clones comprise about 1.5% of the sample. Concerning this clone: Its antigen remains unidentified. The sample holds no much larger clone one base away, and base qualities are not on file.

The receptor's source is a female donor with multiple sclerosis, enrolled in a pregnancy study. The sample consisted of peripheral blood, taken in the second trimester of pregnancy.

At the DNA level, the sequence is TGTGCCAGCAATATGGGGGGGGCAGAGACCCAGTACTTC. Translated, this gives CASNMGGAETQYF. The rearranged chain carries TRBV2 and TRBJ2-5; TRBD2 is perhaps the D gene, given 7 matching bases. Based on the germline V gene, the CDR1 and CDR2 sequences are SNHLY and FYNNEI. Measured from the cysteine to the phenylalanine, the CDR3 is 13 residues long. The DNA shown is the 39-base CDR3, in frame from base 1. V and J are truncated by 7 bases and 4 bases respectively, leaving an intervening sequence of 13 bases.